Following are 18 T cell receptor beta chains from one sample sequenced in a study of HIV-infected patients and healthy controls. Whole blood was used without fractionation, so all unsorted peripheral T cells were included. Alpha and beta constant-region primers primed reverse transcription of 400 to 500 ng RNA. Using multiplexing indices, alpha and beta chain libraries were generated apart by chain-specific third strand synthesis. TCRdb reanalysed the 5' RACE reads using MiXCR and keeps one entry per CDR3 protein. The sample carries about 10,000 distinct CDR3 sequences, around 9.3% recorded once. The material was blood, obtained before antiretroviral therapy. These receptor sequences come from an adult with HIV infection.

This clonotype is medium-sized in the sample. V gene TRBV7-3 combines with J gene TRBJ2-1; TRBD2 is a possible D gene (6 bases). This CDR3 region has 18 residues. V was pared by 2 bases and J by 2 bases, with 19 bases between. Germline-derived CDR1 and CDR2 are SGHTA and FQGTGA. CDR3 in DNA: TGTGCCAGCAGCTTAGGGACTCCGCCCTTTGGGGCCTACAATGAGCAGTTCTTC. Protein sequence: CASSLGTPPFGAYNEQFF.

This clonotype was seen many times. This chain joins TRBV4-1 and TRBJ1-2; D is perhaps TRBD1 (5 bases). V was shortened by 0 bases and J by 0 bases, with 11 bases between the two germline ends. The CDR3 totals 16 residues. Germline CDR1 is MGHRA and CDR2 is YSYEKL. The CDR3 protein is CASSQESLGANYGYTF. The CDR3 nucleotides are TGCGCCAGCAGCCAAGAATCACTGGGGGCTAACTATGGCTACACCTTC.

Many counts were recorded for this clonotype. This chain joins TRBV10-3 and TRBJ2-1, with 7 bases that match TRBD1. The CDR3 is 14 amino acids. J lost 4 bases, V lost 2 bases, and 2 bases had no gene match. CDR1 and CDR2 (germline): ENHRY, SYGVKD. The CDR3, as DNA: TGTGCCATCAGTGAGGCGACAGGGTACAATGAGCAGTTCTTC. Protein sequence: CAISEATGYNEQFF.

This clonotype was observed many times. The V call is TRBV29-1, the J call TRBJ2-7, with D possibly being TRBD2 (6 bases). The CDR3 consists of 15 residues. The V end was cut by 1 base, the J end by 5 bases, with 18 bases between. Germline CDR1 reads SQVTM; CDR2 reads ANQGSEA. CDR3 nucleotide sequence: TGCAGCGTTGAAGGAGATCCGGGAGACATCCACGAGCAGTACTTC. This codes for CSVEGDPGDIHEQYF.

At least ten counts were recorded for this clonotype. The chain employs TRBV5-1 and TRBJ2-1; D is uncertain. The germline CDR1 and CDR2 sequences are SGHRS and YFSETQ. The CDR3 contains 16 residues. The ends were cut back, 1 base at V and 7 bases at J, with 18 bases in the middle. The CDR3: CASSLSSQEKRNEQFF. As DNA, the CDR3 is TGCGCCAGCAGCTTGAGTAGTCAGGAGAAACGAAATGAGCAGTTCTTC.

This clonotype occurred many times. This rearrangement joins TRBV19 to TRBJ2-1; D perhaps matches TRBD2 (7 bases). This CDR3 has 15 amino acids. Trimming took off 1 base at V and 5 bases at J, with 12 bases between the two ends. CDR1 is LNHDA, CDR2 SQIVND, per germline (reference sequence). CDR3 sequence: CASSIGRGLDNEQFF. In nucleotides, the CDR3 is TGTGCCAGTAGTATAGGGCGGGGGCTCGACAATGAGCAGTTCTTC.

The rearrangement uses TRBV14 and TRBJ2-1, with 14 positions matching TRBD2. V shed 8 bases, J shed 8 bases, and the junction held 5 bases outside the gene matches. Germline CDR1 reads SGHDN; CDR2 reads FVKESK. This CDR3 is built from 14 residues. CDR3 sequence: CASQGTSGGDEQFF. CDR3 in DNA: TGTGCCAGCCAAGGGACTAGCGGGGGCGATGAGCAGTTCTTC.

This clonotype was counted at least ten times. J is TRBJ2-5 and V is TRBV7-2; TRBD2 agrees at 14 bases. V shed 5 bases, J shed 5 bases, and the junction held 4 bases outside the gene matches. This CDR3 region has 15 residues. Germline V gene data show CDR1 as SGHTA and CDR2 as FQGNSA. This CDR3 reads CASSLRTSGGETQYF. CDR3 nucleotides: TGTGCCAGCAGCCTGAGGACTAGCGGGGGGGAGACCCAGTACTTC.

This clonotype was seen repeatedly, ten times or more. The rearrangement uses TRBV28 and TRBJ2-2, with TRBD2 identical over 15 bases. CDR1 is MDHEN and CDR2 is SYDVKM in the germline V gene. V was clipped by 6 bases and J by 0 bases; unmatched bases: 2. The length of the CDR3 is 17 residues. CDR3 residues: CASRRTSGRANTGELFF. The CDR3 DNA is TGTGCCAGCAGGCGGACTAGCGGGAGGGCGAACACCGGGGAGCTGTTTTTT.

This clonotype ranks as medium-sized (0.01 to 0.1%). The rearrangement uses TRBV29-1 and TRBJ2-7; maybe TRBD1 (5 bases). CDR1 is SQVTM, CDR2 ANQGSEA, per germline. This CDR3 has 13 residues. Deletions cut 7 bases from V and 7 bases from J, with 20 bases between. CDR3 loop: CSAPNPSTGEQYF. CDR3 DNA sequence: TGCAGCGCCCCGAACCCCAGCACAGGAGAGCAGTACTTC.

The table lists this clonotype with many counts. The chain carries TRBV7-2 and TRBJ1-1; D unresolved. Germline lookup yields CDR1 SGHTA and CDR2 FQGNSA. The CDR3 totals 16 residues. The V gene lost 4 bases and the J gene lost 4 bases, with 19 bases spanning the gap. CDR3 region: CASSSDQVNLGTEAFF. CDR3 coding DNA: TGTGCCAGCAGCTCCGATCAGGTCAATTTGGGCACTGAAGCTTTCTTT.

This clonotype was observed at least ten times. The rearrangement joins TRBV12-3 or TRBV12-4 to TRBJ1-4, with no clear D. CDR3 length equals 13 residues. The ends were cut back, 5 bases at V and 9 bases at J, with 13 bases in the middle. CDR3 DNA sequence: TGTGCCAGCAGTCCGGGTGAAAATCAAAAACTGTTTTTT. Translation: CASSPGENQKLFF.

This clonotype has ten or more counts. The chain has TRBV29-1 and TRBJ2-1; TRBD2 matches 7 bases. Trimming took 4 bases from V and 15 from J; bases not matched to a gene: 9. This CDR3 has 11 amino acids. The germline CDR1 and CDR2 sequences are SQVTM and ANQGSEA. The DNA of the CDR3 is TGCAGCGTTGGGGGAACTAGCGAGGGGTTCTTC. This encodes CSVGGTSEGFF.

This clonotype has at least ten counts. The chain combines TRBV20-1 with TRBJ2-1; the D is unclear. This CDR3 has 15 residues. V dropped 0 bases and J dropped 0 bases, with 9 bases sitting between them. The germline V gene has CDR1 DFQATT and CDR2 SNEGSKA (reference sequence). CDR3: CSARDSRDSYNEQFF. The CDR3 DNA is TGCAGTGCTAGAGATTCGAGAGACTCCTACAATGAGCAGTTCTTC.

This clonotype was seen at least ten times. The chain couples TRBV10-3 to TRBJ1-1; a weak D match, TRBD1 (6 bases). Germline CDR1 and CDR2: ENHRY and SYGVKD. This CDR3 spans 14 amino acids. V shed 4 bases and J shed 1 base, with 10 bases lying between them. CDR3 protein: CAISVDSQNTEAFF. CDR3 sequence (DNA): TGTGCCATCAGTGTGGACAGCCAGAACACTGAAGCTTTCTTT.

This clonotype has ten or more counts. This chain joins TRBV6-2 or TRBV6-3 and TRBJ1-1, with D unresolved. The CDR3 runs 13 residues. The V end was cut by 2 bases, the J end by 5 bases, with 9 bases between. Germline loops: CDR1 MNHEY, CDR2 SVGEGT. The CDR3: CASSYPPVTEAFF. The CDR3 DNA reads TGTGCCAGCAGTTACCCCCCGGTAACTGAAGCTTTCTTT.

At least ten counts were recorded for this clonotype. The V call is TRBV28, the J call TRBJ1-5; 10 bases agree with TRBD1. This CDR3 has 14 amino acids. Germline V gene lookup returns CDR1 MDHEN and CDR2 SYDVKM. V was clipped by 7 bases and J by 3 bases; unmatched bases: 3. CDR3 nucleotides: TGTGCCAGCAACCGACAGGGGGCCAATCAGCCCCAGCATTTT. Protein sequence: CASNRQGANQPQHF.

This clonotype was seen at least ten times. This chain connects TRBV11-2 to TRBJ1-2; tentative D call: TRBD1 (6 bases). Germline values: CDR1 SGHAT, CDR2 FQNNGV. The V gene lost 3 bases and the J gene lost 6 bases, with 17 bases spanning the gap. CDR3 size: 15 residues. The CDR3 DNA follows: TGTGCCAGCAGCTTGGGCGTACAGGGTTTGGATGGCTACACCTTC. It yields the protein CASSLGVQGLDGYTF. The complete variable domain, with remaining parts taken from reference TRBV11-2 and TRBJ1-2, reads EAGVAQSPRYKIIEKRQSVAFWCNPISGHATLYWYQQILGQGPKLLIQFQNNGVVDDSQLPKDRFSAERLKGVDSTLKIQPAKLEDSAVYLCASSLGVQGLDGYTFGSGTRLTVV.